Listed below are T cell receptor beta chains from one sample, sequenced in a study of cytomegalovirus exposure and HLA in healthy donors. Only in-frame clones appear in the TCRdb table, and some are missing; sequencing was by immunoSEQ multiplex PCR. The table has some 190,000 clones, 86% seen once. Input material: PBMCs. The receptor source for this set is a woman between 18 and 29 years old in good health and CMV-seronegative. CDR3s include the opening cysteine and the closing phenylalanine or tryptophan. A D gene is named only where the DNA matches it firmly. Where a row states a size, it is once, few, many or the class of an expanded clone; other rows omit it.

>TRBV27|18|TRBJ2-7|NA|TRBD2
TGTGCCAGCAGACGAGGGACTAGCGGGGGCCACGGAATCTACGAGCAGTACTTC
CASRRGTSGGHGIYEQYF
>TRBV27|14|TRBJ2-4|once|NA
TGTGCCAGCAGGGTACCTAGCGCCAAAAACATTCAGTACTTC
CASRVPSAKNIQYF
>TRBV2|14|TRBJ2-7|NA|TRBD1
TGTGCCAGCAGTGCCCTTACAGGGGGCTACGAGCAGTACTTC
CASSALTGGYEQYF
>TRBV27|16|TRBJ1-5|NA|NA
TGTGCCAGCAGTTTAAGTCCAGTTTATAGCAATCAGCCCCAGCATTTT
CASSLSPVYSNQPQHF
>TRBV10-3|15|TRBJ2-3|NA|TRBD2
TGTGCCATCAGTAAGGGACTAGGGAGCACAGATACGCAGTATTTT
CAISKGLGSTDTQYF
>TRBV7-9|16|TRBJ2-3|NA|TRBD1
TGTGCCAGCCTCAGTCGAGGGGGCTCACTTGGAGATACGCAGTATTTT
CASLSRGGSLGDTQYF
>TRBV2|17|TRBJ1-3|once|NA
TGTGCCAGCAGTGGTGGCAGGCTATACGACTCTGGAAACACCATATATTTT
CASSGGRLYDSGNTIYF
>TRBV11-2|16|TRBJ1-1|NA|TRBD1
TGTGCCAGCAGCTTAGGGGACAGATACTTCAACACTGAAGCTTTCTTT
CASSLGDRYFNTEAFF
>TRBV7-2|15|TRBJ2-7|NA|NA
TGTGCCAGCAGCTCTACGGACTGGTCGTACTACGAGCAGTACTTC
CASSSTDWSYYEQYF
>TRBV9|15|TRBJ2-2|once|NA
TGTGCCAGCAGCGTAGCTGACACCTCCACCGGGGAGCTGTTTTTT
CASSVADTSTGELFF
>TRBV6-4|14|TRBJ1-1|once|TRBD1
TGTGCCAGCAGTGACACGGACAGGGCCACTGAAGCTTTCTTT
CASSDTDRATEAFF
>TRBV11-2|15|TRBJ2-5|once|TRBD2
TGTGCCAGCAGCGACCTAGCGGGAGGTAAAGAGACCCAGTACTTC
CASSDLAGGKETQYF
>TRBV6-6|11|TRBJ2-7|few|NA
TGTGCCAGCAGTCCTAGCTACGAGCAGTACTTC
CASSPSYEQYF
>TRBV10-1|18|TRBJ2-7|NA|NA
TGCGCCAGCAGTGAAAAGCGCTGGCGAGATGGGGCATCCTACGAGCAGTACTTC
CASSEKRWRDGASYEQYF
>TRBV5-1|17|TRBJ1-1|NA|NA
TGCGCCAGCAGGTTCGGGTGGGTGGGGGACATGAACACTGAAGCTTTCTTT
CASRFGWVGDMNTEAFF
>TRBV9|15|TRBJ1-2|NA|TRBD1
TGTGCCAGCACCCGGACAGGGGGCCCTAACTATGGCTACACCTTC
CASTRTGGPNYGYTF
>TRBV10-3|15|TRBJ2-2|NA|NA
TGTGCCATCAGTGAGAGCTCGGGACTCCGCGGGGAGCTGTTTTTT
CAISESSGLRGELFF
>TRBV6-5|15|TRBJ1-3|NA|TRBD1
TGTGCCAGCAGTCTCCGACAGGGGACGTGGGACACCATATATTTT
CASSLRQGTWDTIYF
>TRBV7-7|13|TRBJ2-5|NA|NA
TGTGCCAGCAGCAGGACAGTGAGGGAGACCCAGTACTTC
CASSRTVRETQYF
>TRBV14|15|TRBJ2-2|once|NA
TGTGCCAGCAGCCTCGTCGGGGTAGCCGCCGGGGAGCTGTTTTTT
CASSLVGVAAGELFF
>TRBV7-2|15|TRBJ2-1|NA|TRBD2
TGTGCCAGCAGCCCAGGGAGGGGACGCAACAATGAGCAGTTCTTC
CASSPGRGRNNEQFF
>TRBV5-4|14|TRBJ1-1|NA|NA
TGTGCCAGCAGCACTACTCAGAGGAACACTGAAGCTTTCTTT
CASSTTQRNTEAFF
>TRBV5-1|15|TRBJ2-1|NA|NA
TGCGCCAGCAGCTTGGCCCCGGGAGTGGACAATGAGCAGTTCTTC
CASSLAPGVDNEQFF
>TRBV11-2|14|TRBJ1-2|few|NA
TGTGCCAGCAGCTTAGAATCTACAGCTTATGGCTACACCTTC
CASSLESTAYGYTF
>TRBV19|13|TRBJ1-5|few|NA
TGTGCCAGTAGGGCGGAGGGCAGGTCAGCCCAGCATTTT
CASRAEGRSAQHF
>TRBV14|16|TRBJ1-2|NA|NA
TGTGCCAGCAGCCAAGAGGCGGCGGGGTTTCTAAATGGCTACACCTTC
CASSQEAAGFLNGYTF
>TRBV4-2|17|TRBJ2-7|NA|TRBD2
TGTGCCAGCAGCCAAGGTGCCCAGAGCGGGGTCCCCTACGAGCAGTACTTC
CASSQGAQSGVPYEQYF
>TRBV19|14|TRBJ2-2|NA|NA
TGTGCCAGTAGTGCGACAGGGAACACCGGGGAGCTGTTTTTT
CASSATGNTGELFF
>TRBV14|15|TRBJ2-7|NA|NA
TGTGCCAGCAGCCAAGATCTTCACAGGGCCTACGAGCAGTACTTC
CASSQDLHRAYEQYF
>TRBV5-4|15|TRBJ2-2|once|NA
TGTGCCAGCAGCTTGGAGTCGGGGAACACCGGGGAGCTGTTTTTT
CASSLESGNTGELFF
>TRBV5-1|16|TRBJ2-7|few|NA
TGCGCCAGCAGCTTGGTAGGGGGTCCTCTTACCTACGAGCAGTACTTC
CASSLVGGPLTYEQYF
>TRBV10-3|13|TRBJ2-6|NA|NA
TGTGCCATCATGTCGTCTGGGGCCAACGTCCTGACTTTC
CAIMSSGANVLTF
>TRBV29-1|14|TRBJ1-2|few|TRBD1
TGCAGCGTACCCGGACAGGGGGCTGACTATGGCTACACCTTC
CSVPGQGADYGYTF
>TRBV6-4|13|TRBJ2-7|NA|NA
TGTGCCAGCATCGGGGGGCCATCGTACGAGCAGTACTTC
CASIGGPSYEQYF
>TRBV27|18|TRBJ1-5|NA|NA
TGTGCCAGCAGTTTAGGAGGACAGTGGGGCCGTAGCAATCAGCCCCAGCATTTT
CASSLGGQWGRSNQPQHF
>TRBV10-2|12|TRBJ2-2|NA|NA
TGCGCCAGCAGTGACTTGTTCGGGGAGCTGTTTTTT
CASSDLFGELFF
>TRBV7-8|14|TRBJ2-1|NA|NA
TGTGCCAGCAGCTTAGTGGCCACCCTCAATGAGCAGTTCTTC
CASSLVATLNEQFF
>TRBV4-1|15|TRBJ1-5|once|NA
TGCGCCAGCAGCCAAGATTTCCTCGGGAGTCAGCCCCAGCATTTT
CASSQDFLGSQPQHF
>TRBV5-1|12|TRBJ1-1|NA|TRBD1
TGCGCCAGCAGCGCCGACAGGGACGAAGCTTTCTTT
CASSADRDEAFF
>TRBV10-2|14|TRBJ2-2|NA|NA
TGCGCCAGCACCTGGCTAGGATTTCCCGGGGAGCTGTTTTTT
CASTWLGFPGELFF
>TRBV4-1|13|TRBJ1-2|few|NA
TGCGCCAGCAGCCAAGATTTCAGGGTGGGCTACACCTTC
CASSQDFRVGYTF
>TRBV6-5|11|TRBJ1-1|few|NA
TGTGCCAGCAGTTACGCGAGGGAAGCTTTCTTT
CASSYAREAFF
>TRBV7-6|15|TRBJ1-5|NA|TRBD1
TGTGCCAGCAGCCTAGGGACAGAACTCAATCAGCCCCAGCATTTT
CASSLGTELNQPQHF
>TRBV15|12|TRBJ1-5|NA|NA
TGTGCCACCAGCTCAGATGATCAGCCCCAGCATTTT
CATSSDDQPQHF
>TRBV27|17|TRBJ2-1|NA|NA
TGTGCCAGCAGTTCAACGATCCGGGGGAGCTCCTACAATGAGCAGTTCTTC
CASSSTIRGSSYNEQFF
>TRBV12-5|14|TRBJ1-1|NA|TRBD1
TGTGCTAGTGGTTTGCGTCAGGGGGCTGGTGAAGCTTTCTTT
CASGLRQGAGEAFF
>TRBV6-1|14|TRBJ1-2|NA|NA
TGTGCCAGCAGGTTATCGGGGTACGGCTATGGCTACACCTTC
CASRLSGYGYGYTF
>TRBV5-8|14|TRBJ2-3|NA|NA
TGTGCCAGCAGCTTGGTCGGTAGCACAGATACGCAGTATTTT
CASSLVGSTDTQYF
>TRBV7-6|16|TRBJ2-2|NA|TRBD2
TGTGCCAGCAGCCAACTTAGCGGGTCGAACACCGGGGAGCTGTTTTTT
CASSQLSGSNTGELFF
>TRBV2|13|TRBJ2-2|NA|NA
TGTGCCAGCAATCTCGGGGACACCGGGGAGCTGTTTTTT
CASNLGDTGELFF